The clone carrying this TCR beta chain was counted many times. These data belong to a study of blood T cell repertoires in COVID-19. The overall study: From the United States, Italy and Spain came samples of acute and convalescent COVID-19. PBMCs, B-cell-depleted T cells, or T cells were the source of the cDNA or gDNA that made up the material.

The CDR3 spans 16 residues. Germline-derived CDR1 and CDR2 are SEHNR and FQNEAQ (reference sequence). The V end was cut by 1 base, the J end by 3 bases, with 13 bases between. In the study's own analysis: Estimation of nucleated cell counts was performed using reference gene primer amplification. The repertoire was sequenced with immunoSEQ multiplex PCR; TCRdb's copy has only in-frame clones and lacks some. That table gives V, J and clone size, and the DNA gave D and trimming. This table holds some 140,000 clones, around 85% found once. The source material was peripheral blood. The receptor was derived from an older woman with acute or convalescent COVID-19. The chain recombines TRBV7-9 with TRBJ1-5, with no clear D. The CDR3 region has the DNA TGTGCCAGCAGCTTAGATGGGTCCAGGTCCAATCAGCCCCAGCATTTT. Its protein product is CASSLDGSRSNQPQHF.